Listed below are T cell receptor beta chains from one sample, sequenced in a study of graft-versus-host responses after intestinal transplantation. The assay was immunoSEQ multiplex PCR, and TCRdb's table has in-frame clones only and misses some. The sample has roughly 19,000 clones, 95% seen once. The source was PBMCs, collected 23 days after intestinal transplant. These receptors were collected from a human patient who received an intestinal transplant, so some T cells may come from the graft donor. The CDR3 runs from the conserved cysteine through the conserved F or W. D genes are given only for firm matches. Rows give clone size only sometimes, using once, few, many, or a class for an expanded clone.

>once|TRBJ1-5|TRBV7-9|-
TGTGCCAGCAGCTCCAACGACATGGGAAATCAGCCCCAGCATTTT
CASSSNDMGNQPQHF
>-|TRBJ2-7|TRBV29-1|TRBD1
TGCAGCGTTGAAAGCGGGACAGGGCTTACCTACGAGCAGTACTTC
CSVESGTGLTYEQYF
>-|TRBJ2-1|TRBV6-1|TRBD2
TGTGCCAGCAGTAAACTAGCGGGAGGCTTTGATGAGCAGTTCTTC
CASSKLAGGFDEQFF
>-|TRBJ2-7|TRBV4-1|TRBD1
TGCGCCAGCAGCCAATCCGGGACAGCGCTCTACGAGCAGTACTTC
CASSQSGTALYEQYF
>-|TRBJ1-2|TRBV21-1|-
TGTGCCAGCAGCAAAATGTCGAGGGACAGGCATGGCTACACCTTC
CASSKMSRDRHGYTF
>-|TRBJ2-7|TRBV11-2|-
TGTGCCAGCAGCCGCGGCGGGACCGCCTACGAGCAGTACTTC
CASSRGGTAYEQYF
>-|TRBJ1-2|TRBV5-1|TRBD1
TGCGCCAGCAGCGGGGACAGGGTCTTTGGCTACACCTTC
CASSGDRVFGYTF
>-|TRBJ2-7|TRBV28|-
TGTGCCAGCAGTCAGGGGACGCCTTCCTACGAGCAGTACTTC
CASSQGTPSYEQYF
>-|TRBJ1-4|TRBV5-1|-
TGCGCCAGCAGCTCCCGGGACCCCAATGAAAAACTGTTTTTT
CASSSRDPNEKLFF
>-|TRBJ2-3|TRBV7-6|-
TGTGCCAGCAGCTTACGCACCGGGAGTGCAGATACGCAGTATTTT
CASSLRTGSADTQYF
>-|TRBJ1-5|TRBV5-8|-
TGTGCCAGCAGCTTACCCCAAAGGTACGATGGCAATCAGCCCCAGCATTTT
CASSLPQRYDGNQPQHF
>-|TRBJ2-7|TRBV6-1|-
TGTGCCAGCAGCACATCCCAGGGATACTACGAGCAGTACTTC
CASSTSQGYYEQYF
>-|TRBJ1-1|TRBV6-1|-
TGTGCCAGCAGTGATCCACCCGCGAACACTGAAGCTTTCTTT
CASSDPPANTEAFF
>-|TRBJ2-7|TRBV4-1|TRBD1
TGCGCCAGCAGCCAAGCCAACGCGGGACAGGGCTCCTACGAGCAGTACTTC
CASSQANAGQGSYEQYF
>-|TRBJ1-2|TRBV21-1|-
TGTGCCAGCAGCAAGGACAGGGAGGGCTATGGCTACACCTTC
CASSKDREGYGYTF
>-|TRBJ2-1|TRBV28|-
TGTGCCAGCAGAGCGGCTCCCTCCTACAATGAGCAGTTCTTC
CASRAAPSYNEQFF
>-|TRBJ1-4|TRBV28|-
TGTGCCAGCAGTTTCTCAGGGGACACTAATGAAAAACTGTTTTTT
CASSFSGDTNEKLFF
>-|TRBJ1-2|TRBV5-6|-
TGTGCCAGCAGCTCCGGTGACCGAGGGGCTAACTATGGCTACACCTTC
CASSSGDRGANYGYTF
>-|TRBJ2-1|TRBV25-1|TRBD1
TGTGCCAGCAGAGACAGGGTCCATGAGCAGTTCTTC
CASRDRVHEQFF
>-|TRBJ2-5|TRBV4-1|-
TGCGCCAGCAGCCAAGGCCCGCAGGGGACCCAGTACTTC
CASSQGPQGTQYF
>-|TRBJ2-7|TRBV15|-
TGTGCCACCAGCAGAGGGGACTACGAGCAGTACTTC
CATSRGDYEQYF
>-|TRBJ2-7|TRBV5-1|-
TGCGCCAGCAGCCCGGACCAGGGGATGGAGCAGTACTTC
CASSPDQGMEQYF
>-|TRBJ2-3|TRBV2|-
TGTGCCAGCATCCGACAGGCCACAGATACGCAGTATTTT
CASIRQATDTQYF
>-|TRBJ1-1|TRBV7-7|-
TGTGCCAGCAGCGTAAGACCGAACACTGAAGCTTTCTTT
CASSVRPNTEAFF
>-|TRBJ1-2|TRBV5-6|-
TGTGCCAGCAGCTCAATCGGGGCGTTCAGCCCTAGGGAAGGCTACACCTTC
CASSSIGAFSPREGYTF
>-|TRBJ1-2|TRBV11-2|-
TGTGCCAGCAGCCTAAGGGGAAATGGCTACACCTTC
CASSLRGNGYTF
>-|TRBJ1-1|TRBV19|-
TGTGCCAGTAGTATGGGGGCAGGAATCACTGAAGCTTTCTTT
CASSMGAGITEAFF
>-|TRBJ2-1|TRBV28|-
TGTGCCAGCAGTGAAAATGAGCAGTTCTTC
CASSENEQFF
>-|TRBJ1-2|TRBV6-5|-
TGTGCCAGCAGTTACTCCGGACGCACGGACTACTATGGCTACACCTTC
CASSYSGRTDYYGYTF
>-|TRBJ2-1|TRBV2|TRBD2
TGTGCCAGCAGTGAGGAGTTTTCCTCTTGGCTAGCGGGAGGTAACTACAATGAGCAGTTCTTC
CASSEEFSSWLAGGNYNEQFF
>-|TRBJ1-5|TRBV7-8|-
TGTGCCAGCAGCTTACAGGCAGCAAATAGCAATCAGCCCCAGCATTTT
CASSLQAANSNQPQHF
>-|TRBJ2-7|TRBV28|-
TGTGCCAGCGGGTACTACGAGCAGTACTTC
CASGYYEQYF
>-|TRBJ2-3|TRBV2|TRBD2
TGTGCCAGCAGATCCGGGACTAGCGGGAGGTCTAGGACAGATACGCAGTATTTT
CASRSGTSGRSRTDTQYF
>few|TRBJ1-5|TRBV19|-
TGTGCCAGTAGATCGGGTACAGGCAATCAGCCCCAGCATTTT
CASRSGTGNQPQHF
>-|TRBJ1-1|TRBV29-1|-
TGCAGCCTCATCCCGGTCACTGAAGCTTTCTTT
CSLIPVTEAFF
>once|TRBJ2-2|TRBV28|TRBD1
TGTGCCAGCACGGGACAGGAGAACACCGGGGAGCTGTTTTTT
CASTGQENTGELFF
>once|TRBJ2-5|TRBV7-6|TRBD1
TGTGCCAGCAGCTTAGTAACGGCTAGGACAGGGTATCGAGAGACCCAGTACTTC
CASSLVTARTGYRETQYF
>-|TRBJ2-7|TRBV10-3|-
TGTGCCATCAGCGGCCGGACAGACCCTTTGGAGCAGTACTTC
CAISGRTDPLEQYF
>-|TRBJ2-7|TRBV29-1|TRBD2
TGCAGCGTTGGGCTAGCGGGAGGTAGGGATCCTACGGGGCAGTACTTC
CSVGLAGGRDPTGQYF
>-|TRBJ2-1|TRBV30|-
TGTGCCTGGAGTGTAAGCGGAAATGAGCAGTTCTTC
CAWSVSGNEQFF
>once|TRBJ2-1|TRBV15|-
TGTGCCACCAGCAGAGATCGTTTGCCATCCAATGAGCAGTTCTTC
CATSRDRLPSNEQFF
>-|TRBJ1-2|TRBV9|-
TGTGCCAGCAGCGTAGATGTGGGTGGGGGGTATGGCTACACCTTC
CASSVDVGGGYGYTF
>-|TRBJ2-3|TRBV7-6|-
TGTGCCAGCAGCCCCCAGGGGAGCACAGATACGCAGTATTTT
CASSPQGSTDTQYF
>-|TRBJ1-2|TRBV6-5|-
TGTGCCAGCAGCGCCGGCGACTATGGCTACACCTTC
CASSAGDYGYTF
>-|TRBJ1-2|TRBV29-1|TRBD1
TGCAGCGTTGGGGGGACAGACCCCTATGGCTACACCTTC
CSVGGTDPYGYTF
>-|TRBJ1-5|TRBV7-2|-
TGTGCCAGCAGCTTAGTTCCGTCCTGGAATCAGCCCCAGCATTTT
CASSLVPSWNQPQHF
>-|TRBJ2-1|TRBV9|-
TGTGCCAGCAGCGTAGCAACGGGAGAACCGTGGAATGAGCAGTTCTTC
CASSVATGEPWNEQFF
>-|TRBJ2-2|TRBV7-9|-
TGTGCCAGCAGCGAAACACAGAGGGAAGCCGGGGAGCTGTTTTTT
CASSETQREAGELFF
>-|TRBJ2-7|TRBV7-9|TRBD2
TGTGCCAGCAGCCCCTTTGCTAGCGGGAGGGCCTCGGACGAGCAGTACTTC
CASSPFASGRASDEQYF
>-|TRBJ2-3|TRBV5-6|-
TGTGCCAGCAGCTGGGCTCAGGGGGATACGCAGTATTTT
CASSWAQGDTQYF